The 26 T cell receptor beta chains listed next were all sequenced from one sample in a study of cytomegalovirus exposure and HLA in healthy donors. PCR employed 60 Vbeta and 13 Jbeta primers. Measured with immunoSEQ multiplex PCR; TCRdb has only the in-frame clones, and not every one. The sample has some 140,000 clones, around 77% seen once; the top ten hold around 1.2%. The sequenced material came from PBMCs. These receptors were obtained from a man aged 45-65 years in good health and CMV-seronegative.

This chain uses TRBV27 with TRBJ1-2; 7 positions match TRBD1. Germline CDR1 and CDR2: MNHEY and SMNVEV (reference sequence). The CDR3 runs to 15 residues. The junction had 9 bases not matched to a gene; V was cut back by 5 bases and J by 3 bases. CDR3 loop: CASSLRTGGDYGYTF. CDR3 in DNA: TGTGCCAGCAGTCTCCGGACAGGAGGGGACTATGGCTACACCTTC.

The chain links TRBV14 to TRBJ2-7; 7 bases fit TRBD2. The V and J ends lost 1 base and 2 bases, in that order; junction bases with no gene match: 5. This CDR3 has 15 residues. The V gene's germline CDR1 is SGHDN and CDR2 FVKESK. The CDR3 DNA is TGTGCCAGCAGCCAAGGGGCTGGGGGGGCCTACGAGCAGTACTTC. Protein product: CASSQGAGGAYEQYF.

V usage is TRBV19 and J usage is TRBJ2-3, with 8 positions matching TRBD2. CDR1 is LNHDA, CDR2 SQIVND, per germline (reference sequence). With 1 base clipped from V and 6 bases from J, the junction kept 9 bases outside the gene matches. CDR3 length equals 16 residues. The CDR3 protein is CASSIGSGTSWDTQYF. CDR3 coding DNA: TGTGCCAGTAGTATAGGATCCGGGACTAGTTGGGATACGCAGTATTTT. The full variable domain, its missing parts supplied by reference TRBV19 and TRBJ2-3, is DGGITQSPKYLFRKEGQNVTLSCEQNLNHDAMYWYRQDPGQGLRLIYYSQIVNDFQKGDIAEGYSVSREKKESFPLTVTSAQKNPTAFYLCASSIGSGTSWDTQYFGPGTRLTVL.

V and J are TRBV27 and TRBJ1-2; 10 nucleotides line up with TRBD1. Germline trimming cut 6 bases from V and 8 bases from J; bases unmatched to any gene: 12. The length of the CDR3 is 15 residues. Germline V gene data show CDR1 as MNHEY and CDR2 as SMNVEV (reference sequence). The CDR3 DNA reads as TGTGCCAGCAGGGGACAGGGGATGGGGGCATTAGGCTACACCTTC. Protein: CASRGQGMGALGYTF.

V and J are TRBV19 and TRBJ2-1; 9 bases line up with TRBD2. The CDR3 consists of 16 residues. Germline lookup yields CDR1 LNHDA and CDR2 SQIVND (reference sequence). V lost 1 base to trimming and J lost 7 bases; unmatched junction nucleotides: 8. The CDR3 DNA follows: TGTGCCAGTAGTATAGGGCTAGCGGGACTCGGGAATGAGCAGTTCTTC. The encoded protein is CASSIGLAGLGNEQFF.

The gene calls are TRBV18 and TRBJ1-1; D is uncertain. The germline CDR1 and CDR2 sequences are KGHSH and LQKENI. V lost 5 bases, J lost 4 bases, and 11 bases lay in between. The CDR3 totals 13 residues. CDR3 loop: CASSAASGTEAFF. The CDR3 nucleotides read TGTGCCAGCTCAGCCGCCTCGGGCACTGAAGCTTTCTTT.

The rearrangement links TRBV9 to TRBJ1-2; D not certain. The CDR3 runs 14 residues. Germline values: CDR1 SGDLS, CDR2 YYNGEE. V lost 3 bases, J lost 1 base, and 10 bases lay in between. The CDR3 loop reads CASSDPAVNYGYTF. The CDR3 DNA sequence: TGTGCCAGCAGCGACCCCGCGGTTAACTATGGCTACACCTTC.

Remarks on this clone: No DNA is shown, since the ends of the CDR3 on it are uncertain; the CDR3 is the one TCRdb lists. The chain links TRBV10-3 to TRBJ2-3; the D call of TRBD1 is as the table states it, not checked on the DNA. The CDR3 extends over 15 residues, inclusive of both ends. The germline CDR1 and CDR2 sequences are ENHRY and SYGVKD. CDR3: CAISDSGQGTDTQYF.

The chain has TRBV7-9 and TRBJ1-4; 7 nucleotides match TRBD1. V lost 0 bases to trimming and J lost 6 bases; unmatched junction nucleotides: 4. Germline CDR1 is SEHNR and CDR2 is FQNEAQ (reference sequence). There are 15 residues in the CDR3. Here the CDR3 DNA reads TGTGCCAGCAGCTTAGCAGGGGGCATTGATGAAAAACTGTTTTTT. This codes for CASSLAGGIDEKLFF.

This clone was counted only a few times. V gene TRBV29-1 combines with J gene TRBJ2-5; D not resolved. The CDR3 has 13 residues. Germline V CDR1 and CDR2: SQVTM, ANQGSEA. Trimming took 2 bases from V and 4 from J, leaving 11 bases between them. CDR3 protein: CSVENEAGETQYF. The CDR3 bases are TGCAGCGTTGAAAACGAGGCCGGAGAGACCCAGTACTTC.

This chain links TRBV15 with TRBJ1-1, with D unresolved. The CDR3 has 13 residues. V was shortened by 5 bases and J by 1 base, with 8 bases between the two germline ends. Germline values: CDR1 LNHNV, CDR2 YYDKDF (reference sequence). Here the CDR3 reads CATSAAGNTEAFF. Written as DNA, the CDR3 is TGTGCCACCAGCGCGGCGGGGAACACTGAAGCTTTCTTT.

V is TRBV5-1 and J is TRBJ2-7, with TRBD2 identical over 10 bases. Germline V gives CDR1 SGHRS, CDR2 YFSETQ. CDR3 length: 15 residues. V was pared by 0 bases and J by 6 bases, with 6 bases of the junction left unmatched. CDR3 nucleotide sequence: TGCGCCAGCAGCTTGGAAAGCGGGAGGGCCCGCGAGCAGTACTTC. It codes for CASSLESGRAREQYF.

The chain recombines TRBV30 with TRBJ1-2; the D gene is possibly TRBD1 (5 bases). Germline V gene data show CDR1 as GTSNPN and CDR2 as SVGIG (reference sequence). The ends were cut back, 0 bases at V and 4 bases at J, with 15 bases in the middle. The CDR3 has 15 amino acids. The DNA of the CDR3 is TGTGCCTGGAGTGTAGGGACCATTAGCGGCTATGGCTACACCTTC. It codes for CAWSVGTISGYGYTF.

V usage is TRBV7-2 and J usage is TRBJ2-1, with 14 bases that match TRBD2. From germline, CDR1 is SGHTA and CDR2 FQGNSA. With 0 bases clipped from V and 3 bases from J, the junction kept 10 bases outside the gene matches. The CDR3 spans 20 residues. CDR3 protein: CASSLAGGLAGERRYNEQFF. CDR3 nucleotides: TGTGCCAGCAGCTTAGCGGGGGGACTAGCGGGAGAGCGACGCTACAATGAGCAGTTCTTC.

The CDR3 coding sequence is TGTGCCAGCAGCCCCGGTGGGGGACAGCGAAGCACAGATACGCAGTATTTT. This sequence encodes CASSPGGGQRSTDTQYF. The chain combines TRBV5-4 with TRBJ2-3; 7 bases are a match to TRBD1. The J segment lost 0 bases and the V segment lost 4 bases, leaving 11 bases of the junction unmatched. The CDR3 loop spans 17 amino acids. The germline V gene encodes CDR1 SGHNT and CDR2 YYREEE (reference sequence).

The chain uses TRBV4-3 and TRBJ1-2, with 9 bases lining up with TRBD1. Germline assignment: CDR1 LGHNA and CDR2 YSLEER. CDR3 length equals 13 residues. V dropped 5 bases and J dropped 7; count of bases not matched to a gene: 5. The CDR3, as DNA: TGCGCCAGCAGCGTTACAGGGGGCAGTGGCTACACCTTC. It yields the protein CASSVTGGSGYTF.

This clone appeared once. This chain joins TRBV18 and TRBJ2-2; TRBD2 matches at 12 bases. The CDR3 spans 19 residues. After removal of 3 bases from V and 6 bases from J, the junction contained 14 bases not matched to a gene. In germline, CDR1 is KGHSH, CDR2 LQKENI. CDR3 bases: TGTGCCAGCTCACCTCGACTAGCGGGAGTGTCACCAAGGGCCGGGGAGCTGTTTTTT. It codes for CASSPRLAGVSPRAGELFF.

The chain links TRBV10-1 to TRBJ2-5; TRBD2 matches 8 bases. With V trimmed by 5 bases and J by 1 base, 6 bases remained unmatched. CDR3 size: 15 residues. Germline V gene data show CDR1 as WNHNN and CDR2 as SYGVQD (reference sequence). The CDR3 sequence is CASSSSGSIQETQYF. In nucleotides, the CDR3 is TGCGCCAGCAGTAGCAGCGGGAGCATCCAAGAGACCCAGTACTTC.

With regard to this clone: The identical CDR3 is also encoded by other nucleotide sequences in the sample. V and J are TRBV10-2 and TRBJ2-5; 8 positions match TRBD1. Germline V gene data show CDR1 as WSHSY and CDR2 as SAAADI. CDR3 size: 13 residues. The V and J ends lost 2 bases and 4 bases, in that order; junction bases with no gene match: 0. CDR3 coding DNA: TGCGCCAGCAGTGAGACAGGGGGAGAGACCCAGTACTTC. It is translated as CASSETGGETQYF.

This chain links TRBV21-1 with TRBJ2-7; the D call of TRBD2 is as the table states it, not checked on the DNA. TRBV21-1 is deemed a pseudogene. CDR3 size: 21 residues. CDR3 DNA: TGTGCCAGCAGCGCCAACCGCCTCCGAGCCAAGGGAGTTTTCGCTCCCTACGAGCAGTACTTC. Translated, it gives CASSANRLRAKGVFAPYEQYF.

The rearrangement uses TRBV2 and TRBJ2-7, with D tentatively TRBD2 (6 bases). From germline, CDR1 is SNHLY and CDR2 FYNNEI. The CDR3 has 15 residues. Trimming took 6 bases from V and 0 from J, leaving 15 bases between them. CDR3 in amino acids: CASSVQDGGSYEQYF. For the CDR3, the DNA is TGTGCCAGCAGCGTCCAGGACGGGGGCTCCTACGAGCAGTACTTC.

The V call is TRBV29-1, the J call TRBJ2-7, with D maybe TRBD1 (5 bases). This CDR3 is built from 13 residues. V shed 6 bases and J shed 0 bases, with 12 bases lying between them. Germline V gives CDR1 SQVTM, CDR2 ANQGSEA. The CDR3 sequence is CSVKRGSSYEQYF. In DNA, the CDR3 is TGCAGCGTAAAAAGGGGCAGCTCCTACGAGCAGTACTTC.

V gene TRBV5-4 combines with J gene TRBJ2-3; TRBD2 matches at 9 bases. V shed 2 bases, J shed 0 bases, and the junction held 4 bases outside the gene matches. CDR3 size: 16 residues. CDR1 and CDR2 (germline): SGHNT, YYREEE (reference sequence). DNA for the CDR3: TGTGCCAGCAGCTTATGGCTAGCGGGAAGCACAGATACGCAGTATTTT. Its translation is CASSLWLAGSTDTQYF. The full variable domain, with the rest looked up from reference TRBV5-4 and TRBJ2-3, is ETGVTQSPTHLIKTRGQQVTLRCSSQSGHNTVSWYQQALGQGPQFIFQYYREEENGRGNFPPRFSGLQFPNYSSELNVNALELDDSALYLCASSLWLAGSTDTQYFGPGTRLTVL.

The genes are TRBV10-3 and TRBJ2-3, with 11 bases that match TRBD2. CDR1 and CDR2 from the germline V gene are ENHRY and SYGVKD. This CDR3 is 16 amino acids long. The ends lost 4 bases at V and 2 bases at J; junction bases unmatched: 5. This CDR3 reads CAISVTSGGPTDTQYF. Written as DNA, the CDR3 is TGTGCCATCAGTGTAACTAGCGGGGGCCCCACAGATACGCAGTATTTT.

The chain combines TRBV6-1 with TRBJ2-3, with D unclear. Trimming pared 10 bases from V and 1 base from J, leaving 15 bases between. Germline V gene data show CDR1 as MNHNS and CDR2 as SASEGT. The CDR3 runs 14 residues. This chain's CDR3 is CATAHGTGTDTQYF. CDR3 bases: TGTGCCACCGCCCACGGAACAGGCACAGATACGCAGTATTTT.

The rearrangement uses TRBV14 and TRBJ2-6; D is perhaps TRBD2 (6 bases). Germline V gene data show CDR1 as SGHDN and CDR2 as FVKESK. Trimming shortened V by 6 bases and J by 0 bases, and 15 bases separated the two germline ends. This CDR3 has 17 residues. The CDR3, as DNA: TGTGCCAGCAGTCACCCCGGGGGAAGCTCTGGGGCCAACGTCCTGACTTTC. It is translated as CASSHPGGSSGANVLTF. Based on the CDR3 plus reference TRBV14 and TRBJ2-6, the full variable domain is EAGVTQFPSHSVIEKGQTVTLRCDPISGHDNLYWYRRVMGKEIKFLLHFVKESKQDESGMPNNRFLAERTGGTYSTLKVQPAELEDSGVYFCASSHPGGSSGANVLTFGAGSRLTVL.